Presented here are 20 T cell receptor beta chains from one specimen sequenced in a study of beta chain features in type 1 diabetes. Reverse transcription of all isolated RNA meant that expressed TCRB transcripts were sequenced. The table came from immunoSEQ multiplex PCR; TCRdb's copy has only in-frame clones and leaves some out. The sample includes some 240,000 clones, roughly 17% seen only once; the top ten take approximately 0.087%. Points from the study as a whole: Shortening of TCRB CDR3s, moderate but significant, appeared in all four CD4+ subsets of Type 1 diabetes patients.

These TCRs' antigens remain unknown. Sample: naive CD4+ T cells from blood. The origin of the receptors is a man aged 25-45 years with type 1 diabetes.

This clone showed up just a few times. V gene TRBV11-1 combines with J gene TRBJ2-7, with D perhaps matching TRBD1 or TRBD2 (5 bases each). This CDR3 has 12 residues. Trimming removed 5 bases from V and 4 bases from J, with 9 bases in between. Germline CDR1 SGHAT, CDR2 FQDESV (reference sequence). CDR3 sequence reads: CASSPEGYEQYF. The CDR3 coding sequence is TGTGCCAGCAGCCCTGAGGGGTACGAGCAGTACTTC.

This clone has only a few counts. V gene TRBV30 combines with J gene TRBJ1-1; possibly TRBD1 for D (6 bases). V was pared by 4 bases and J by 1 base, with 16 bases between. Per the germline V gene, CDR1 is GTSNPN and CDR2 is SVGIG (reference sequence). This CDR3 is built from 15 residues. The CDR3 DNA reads TGTGCCTGGATGCCTGGGGGCGCCAGGAACACTGAAGCTTTCTTT. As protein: CAWMPGGARNTEAFF.

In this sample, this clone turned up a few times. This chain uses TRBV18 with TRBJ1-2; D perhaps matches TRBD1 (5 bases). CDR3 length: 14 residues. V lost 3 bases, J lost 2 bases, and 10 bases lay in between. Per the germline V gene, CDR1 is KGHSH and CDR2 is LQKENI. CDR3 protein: CASSPQQANYGYTF. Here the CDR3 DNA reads TGTGCCAGCTCACCGCAACAGGCCAACTATGGCTACACCTTC.

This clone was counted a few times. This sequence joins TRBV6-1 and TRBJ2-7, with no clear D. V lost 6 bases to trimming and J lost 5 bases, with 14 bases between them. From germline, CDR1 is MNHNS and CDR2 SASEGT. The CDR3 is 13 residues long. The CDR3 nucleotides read TGTGCCAGCAGGTGGTTCAACAGAGACGAGCAGTACTTC. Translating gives CASRWFNRDEQYF.

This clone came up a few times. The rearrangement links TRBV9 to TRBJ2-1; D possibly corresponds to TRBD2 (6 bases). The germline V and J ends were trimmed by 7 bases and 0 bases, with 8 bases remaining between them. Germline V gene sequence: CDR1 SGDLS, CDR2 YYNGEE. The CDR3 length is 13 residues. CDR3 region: CASGRSSYNEQFF. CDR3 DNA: TGTGCCAGCGGGAGGAGCTCCTACAATGAGCAGTTCTTC.

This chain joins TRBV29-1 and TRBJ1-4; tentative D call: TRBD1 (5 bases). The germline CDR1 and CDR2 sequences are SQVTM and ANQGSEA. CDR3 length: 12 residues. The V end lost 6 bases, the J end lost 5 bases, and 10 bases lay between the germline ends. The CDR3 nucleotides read TGCAGCGTGAGGGGCGGAAATGAAAAACTGTTTTTT. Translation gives CSVRGGNEKLFF.

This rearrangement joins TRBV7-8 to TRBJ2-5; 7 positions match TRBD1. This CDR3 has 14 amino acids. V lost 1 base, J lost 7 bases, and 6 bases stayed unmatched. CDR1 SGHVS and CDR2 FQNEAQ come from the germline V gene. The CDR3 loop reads CASSLGRQGVTQYF. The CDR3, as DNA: TGTGCCAGCAGCTTAGGACGACAGGGAGTGACCCAGTACTTC.

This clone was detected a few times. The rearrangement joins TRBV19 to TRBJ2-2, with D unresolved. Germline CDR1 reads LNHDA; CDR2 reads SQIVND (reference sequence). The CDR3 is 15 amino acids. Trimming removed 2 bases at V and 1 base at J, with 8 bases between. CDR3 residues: CASSIPGLNTGELFF. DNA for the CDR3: TGTGCCAGTAGTATACCCGGGCTGAACACCGGGGAGCTGTTTTTT.

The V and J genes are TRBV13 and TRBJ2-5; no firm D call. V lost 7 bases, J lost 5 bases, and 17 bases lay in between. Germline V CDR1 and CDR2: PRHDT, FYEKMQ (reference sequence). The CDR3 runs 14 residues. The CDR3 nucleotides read TGTGCCAGCAAAAGCCGTCAATTGGCCGAGACCCAGTACTTC. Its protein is CASKSRQLAETQYF.

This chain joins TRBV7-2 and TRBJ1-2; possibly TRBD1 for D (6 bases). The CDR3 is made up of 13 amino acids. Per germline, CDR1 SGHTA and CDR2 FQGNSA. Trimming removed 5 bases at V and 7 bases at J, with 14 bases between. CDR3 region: CASSPQGSIGYTF. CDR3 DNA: TGTGCCAGCAGCCCTCAGGGGTCGATTGGCTACACCTTC. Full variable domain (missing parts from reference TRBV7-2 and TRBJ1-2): GAGVSQSPSNKVTEKGKDVELRCDPISGHTALYWYRQSLGQGLEFLIYFQGNSAPDKSGLPSDRFSAERTGGSVSTLTIQRTQQEDSAVYLCASSPQGSIGYTFGSGTRLTVV.

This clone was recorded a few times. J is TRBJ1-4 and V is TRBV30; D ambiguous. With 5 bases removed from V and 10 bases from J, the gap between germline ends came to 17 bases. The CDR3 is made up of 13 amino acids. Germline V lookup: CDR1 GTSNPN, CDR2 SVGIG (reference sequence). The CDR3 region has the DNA TGTGCCTGGGACCACAAAGGGCTCGCAAAACTGTTTTTT. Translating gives CAWDHKGLAKLFF.

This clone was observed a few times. CDR3 DNA sequence: TGCGCCAGCAGACTGCGGGAGATGGCCGGGGAGCTGTTTTTT. The encoded protein is CASRLREMAGELFF. V and J are TRBV5-1 and TRBJ2-2; 7 bases line up with TRBD2. The junction had 7 bases not matched to a gene; V was cut back by 5 bases and J by 6 bases. Germline V gene sequence: CDR1 SGHRS, CDR2 YFSETQ. The CDR3 spans 14 residues.

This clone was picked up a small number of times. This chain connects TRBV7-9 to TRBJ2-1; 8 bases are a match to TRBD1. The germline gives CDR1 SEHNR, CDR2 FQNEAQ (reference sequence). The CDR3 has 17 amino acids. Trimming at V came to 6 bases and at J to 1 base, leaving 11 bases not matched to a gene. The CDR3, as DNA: TGTGCCAGCAGTAAAACCCAGGGGGCCGGGTCCTACAATGAGCAGTTCTTC. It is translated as CASSKTQGAGSYNEQFF.

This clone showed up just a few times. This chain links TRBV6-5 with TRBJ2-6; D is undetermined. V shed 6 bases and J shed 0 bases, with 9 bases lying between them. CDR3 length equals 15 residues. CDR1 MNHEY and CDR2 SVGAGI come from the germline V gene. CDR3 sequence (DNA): TGTGCCAGCAGGACGACTGGCTCTGGGGCCAACGTCCTGACTTTC. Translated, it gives CASRTTGSGANVLTF.

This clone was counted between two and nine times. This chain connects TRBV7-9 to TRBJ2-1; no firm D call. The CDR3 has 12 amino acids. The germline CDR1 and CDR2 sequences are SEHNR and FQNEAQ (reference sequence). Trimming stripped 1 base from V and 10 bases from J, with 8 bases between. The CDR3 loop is CASSLGGYEQFF. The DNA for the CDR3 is TGTGCCAGCAGCTTAGGCGGTTACGAGCAGTTCTTC.

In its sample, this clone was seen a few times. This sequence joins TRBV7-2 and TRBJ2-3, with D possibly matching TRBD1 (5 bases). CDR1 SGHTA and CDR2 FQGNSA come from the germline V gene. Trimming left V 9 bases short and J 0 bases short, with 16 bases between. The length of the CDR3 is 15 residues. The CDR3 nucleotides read TGTGCCAGTAAGGGCAGGGCCCCAAGCACAGATACGCAGTATTTT. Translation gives CASKGRAPSTDTQYF. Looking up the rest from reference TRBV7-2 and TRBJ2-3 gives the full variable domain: GAGVSQSPSNKVTEKGKDVELRCDPISGHTALYWYRQSLGQGLEFLIYFQGNSAPDKSGLPSDRFSAERTGGSVSTLTIQRTQQEDSAVYLCASKGRAPSTDTQYFGPGTRLTVL.

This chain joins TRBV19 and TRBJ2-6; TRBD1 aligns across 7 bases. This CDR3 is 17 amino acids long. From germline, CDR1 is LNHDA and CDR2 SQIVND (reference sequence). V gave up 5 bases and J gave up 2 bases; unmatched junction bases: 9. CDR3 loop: CASSPSETGAGANVLTF. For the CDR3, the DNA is TGTGCCAGTAGTCCGTCCGAAACAGGGGCTGGGGCCAACGTCCTGACTTTC.

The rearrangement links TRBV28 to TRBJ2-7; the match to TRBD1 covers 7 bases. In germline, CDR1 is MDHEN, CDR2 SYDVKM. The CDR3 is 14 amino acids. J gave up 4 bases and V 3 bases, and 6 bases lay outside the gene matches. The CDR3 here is CASSFRQGKYEQYF. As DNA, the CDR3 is TGTGCCAGCAGTTTCCGACAGGGTAAATACGAGCAGTACTTC.

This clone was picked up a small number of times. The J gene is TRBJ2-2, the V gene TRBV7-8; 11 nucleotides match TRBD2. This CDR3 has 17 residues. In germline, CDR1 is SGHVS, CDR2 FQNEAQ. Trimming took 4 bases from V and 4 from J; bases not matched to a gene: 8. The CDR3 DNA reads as TGTGCCAGCAGCTCCATAACTAGCGGGAGAGGCACCGGGGAGCTGTTTTTT. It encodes CASSSITSGRGTGELFF. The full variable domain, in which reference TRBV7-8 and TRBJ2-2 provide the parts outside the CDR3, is GAGVSQSPRYKVAKRGQDVALRCDPISGHVSLFWYQQALGQGPEFLTYFQNEAQLDKSGLPSDRFFAERPEGSVSTLKIQRTQQEDSAVYLCASSSITSGRGTGELFFGEGSRLTVL.

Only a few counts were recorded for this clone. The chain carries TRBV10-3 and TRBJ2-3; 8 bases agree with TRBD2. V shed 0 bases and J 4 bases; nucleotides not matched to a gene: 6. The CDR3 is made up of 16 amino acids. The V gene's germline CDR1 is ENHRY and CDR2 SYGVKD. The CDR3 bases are TGTGCCATCAGTGAGTCGCGGGCGGGAGGTGCAGATACGCAGTATTTT. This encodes CAISESRAGGADTQYF.